The table lists the clone carrying this T cell receptor beta chain with a few counts. Its antigen is undetermined. Each individual donor underwent a draw of roughly 10 milliliters of peripheral blood. This sample was taken from a study of blood T cells in healthy people across ages. Study results and caveats: With donor CMV status unknown, expanded clonotype changes were possibly confounded. Diversity estimates from one million T cells were considered underestimates.

A second PCR, run for about 7 to 11 cycles, used a sample-barcoded 5' primer plus a J-beta primer mix. TCRdb ran MiXCR on the 5' RACE reads and lists one entry per CDR3 protein. The table includes approximately 770,000 distinct CDR3 sequences, nearly 60% detected once. The CDR3 is made up of 14 amino acids. Trimming removed 5 bases at V and 5 bases at J, with 15 bases between. Sequencing was done on a sample of blood. This clonotype originated in a man aged 25 to 45 in good health. The chain carries TRBV12-3 or TRBV12-4 and TRBJ2-5; tentatively, D is TRBD1 (5 bases). CDR3 residues: CASSMAGYAETQYF. CDR3 coding DNA: TGTGCCAGCAGTATGGCAGGGTATGCGGAGACCCAGTACTTC.